The present T cell receptor (beta chain) was sequenced within a study of cytomegalovirus exposure and HLA in healthy donors. The PCR had 60 Vbeta and 13 Jbeta primers. Profiling relied on immunoSEQ multiplex PCR, and the TCRdb table lists in-frame clones only, not all of them. The table includes some 170,000 clones, approximately 79% detected once. Regarding the study as a whole: High specificity and sensitivity for cytomegalovirus status were reported for the classifier. As confirmed in vitro, three CMV-associated chains were specific for CMV antigens. When analyzed later, a missense DCLRE1C variant was found to be linked to TCR beta V- and J-gene trimming.

Germline-derived CDR1 and CDR2 are SEHNR and FQNEAQ (reference sequence). V was clipped by 8 bases and J by 8 bases, with 21 bases between them. The CDR3 runs 14 residues. About this clone: Its antigen remains unidentified.

Source material: PBMCs. The receptor was derived from a man aged 40-50 years in good health and CMV-seropositive. The V call is TRBV7-9, the J call TRBJ1-2; D might be TRBD1 (6 bases). The CDR3, as DNA: TGTGCCAGCGCCCTATCGAGGGGGTTCGGAGGCTACACCTTC. Its protein product is CASALSRGFGGYTF.